This TCR beta chain was profiled in a study of naive and memory T cell subsets (dated by TCRdb to 2016 to 2017). Turning to the overall study: An open-source, UMI-based TCR alpha and beta sequencing pipeline was applied to sorted naive and memory peripheral blood T cell subsets. RNA was DNase-treated and reverse transcribed with TCR constant-region primers, mostly using SuperScript III. The functional CMV T cell responses agreed completely with IgG serology results. Overall results and qualifications from the work: RNA-based TCR counts may be influenced by expression changes linked to T cell activation and differentiation. A power law was followed by TCR abundance, with an exponent that differed between naive and memory subsets but was consistent across the three individuals. In both CD4 and CD8 cells, the Gini index increased while Shannon and inverse Simpson diversity decreased from naive through CM, EM and EMRA. Once error correction was done, more than 95% of naive TCR sequences showed up just once, which made the naive abundance distributions much steeper than those of the memory subsets. No ground truth was available to validate the repertoire findings for the naive and memory subsets. Single alpha or beta chain sequences, rather than paired alpha/beta receptors, were used to define clonotypes.

TCR alpha and beta chain libraries were amplified separately from the second PCR step onward. CMV status of each donor was established by measuring IFNgamma production from CD4+ T cells after fresh PBMCs were stimulated overnight with CMV viral lysate. Using Miltenyi beads, CD4 T cells were first positively selected, and CD8 T cells were then positively selected from the CD4-negative fraction. Cells stained for CD3, CD4, CD8, CD45RA, CD27 and a live/dead dye were sorted on a BD Aria II into four subsets by CD45RA and CD27. A few healthy volunteers provided blood, and the blood of each volunteer was split into CD4 and CD8 T cells and then into four differentiation subsets. Approximately 120 ml of peripheral blood was drawn per donor, and PBMC were isolated by Ficoll-Paque PLUS density-gradient centrifugation. Sorted cells were lysed in RLT buffer, after which RNA was extracted using a Qiagen RNeasy kit and stored at -80 degrees C.

Ten or more counts support this clonotype. Its binding antigen is unknown. No per-base quality is available; no much larger clone lies one base away. Including cysteine and phenylalanine, the CDR3 has 16 amino acids. Here the CDR3 DNA is all that survives: 48 bases in frame from base 1. For this chain, trimming is 4 bases at the V end and 5 bases at the J end, and the number of junction bases without a gene match is 6. From a lookup of the germline V gene, CDR1 and CDR2 are SNHLY and FYNNEI. The library was prepared using UMI-ligation and nested PCR. The beta constant-region primer consisted of an equimolar mixture of two oligonucleotides that together covered TRBC1 and TRBC2. A single-stranded oligonucleotide carrying the SP2 primer and a 12-nucleotide UMI was ligated to the 3' end of the cDNA by T4 RNA ligase 1. Four rounds of PCR were used to amplify ligated cDNA, with nested alpha and beta constant-region primers being used together with the SP2 primer. Incubation of the ligation reaction lasted 20-24 hours at 16 degrees C. To avoid over-amplification, PCR2 was usually performed as a SYBR Green qPCR and halted once a predetermined threshold was reached. Agencourt AMPure XP magnetic beads were used for all purifications after the first. Library quantification was done by Qubit, followed by a TapeStation check on which the main peak was expected at around 650 bp. Sequencing of the pooled libraries was done on an Illumina MiSeq using v2 2x251 paired-end kits, which typically yielded roughly 0.85-2.3 million reads per sample. Each sample library was pooled at 4 to 5 nM, and about 5-7% PhiX was included to improve cluster recognition. The source study handled its data this way. Using tag matching that tolerated one base-pair mismatch, Decombinator assigned V and J genes to FASTQ reads that had been processed by Demultiplexor. Collapsinator used UMIs to correct both sequencing errors and frequency errors arising from PCR heterogeneity. TCRs were translated and CDR3s were extracted from the conserved cysteine to the FGXG phenylalanine by CDR3Translator, with non-productive sequences being flagged. Gini, Shannon entropy and inverse Simpson indices were calculated on repertoires that had been subsampled to equal numbers of UMI-defined TCRs. Power-law fits to clonotype abundance distributions were performed by maximum likelihood within the linear range. Similar UMI counts, unique TCR numbers and clonal distributions were obtained with the pipeline and with MIGEC on one naive CD8 sample. A set of approximately 7,300 CMV-associated CDR3 sequences, compiled from VDJdb and a published dataset, was used to search the repertoires. The raw public data were reprocessed by TCRdb itself: fastp quality trimming at Q25, MiXCR clonotype calling, in-frame beta chains only. Entries are consolidated by CDR3 protein sequence, retaining the most common genes and DNA. TCRdb, rather than the study authors, made the V and J calls. The sample includes roughly 21,000 distinct CDR3 sequences, with 11% observed a single time. The ten biggest clones cover about a sixth of the sample.

The rearranged segments are TRBV2 and TRBJ2-5; 14 nucleotides in the junction match TRBD2. Sequences were obtained from central memory CD8+ T cells from blood. According to the study, the label for this sample's cell subset or site signals: central memory, CD45RA- CD27+. This receptor was identified in a human donor in good health. The DNA is TGTGCCAGCAGTGGGGGACTAGCGGGAGTGGGGGAGACCCAGTACTTC. This gives the protein CASSGGLAGVGETQYF.